A selection of T cell receptor beta chains follows, all from one sample in a study of blood T cell repertoires in COVID-19. The table came from immunoSEQ multiplex PCR; TCRdb's copy has only in-frame clones and leaves some out. The data contain 300,000 or so clones, about 93% of them singletons. Sequencing was done on a sample of PBMCs or T cells enriched from blood (not recorded which). These receptors all stem from a woman in her 30s who had recovered from COVID-19. The conserved cysteine and the conserved F or W are not part of the CDR3 here.

J: TRBJ1-1
V: TRBV6-2/TRBV6-3
CDR3: ASSLISGTEAF

J: TRBJ2-1
V: TRBV27
CDR3: ASRSLGTGNPNEQF

J: TRBJ2-7
V: TRBV27
CDR3: ASSVDRDAYEQY

J: TRBJ2-2
V: TRBV5-4
CDR3: ASSLYRGSNTGELF

J: TRBJ2-1
V: TRBV6-5
CDR3: ASSSLGHGPYNEQF

J: TRBJ1-1
V: TRBV24-1
CDR3: ATSDWRNTEAF

J: TRBJ1-3
V: TRBV7-2
CDR3: ASSPGQGPNGNTIY

J: TRBJ1-1
V: TRBV24-1
CDR3: ATSDFEVRDSENTEAF

J: TRBJ1-5
V: TRBV10-2
CDR3: ASSESTASQPQH

J: TRBJ1-5
V: TRBV30
CDR3: AWSVQWDQPQH

J: TRBJ2-6
V: TRBV7-9
CDR3: ATSGQGSGANVLT

J: TRBJ2-2
V: TRBV30
CDR3: AWRAGGANTGELF

J: TRBJ2-3
V: TRBV28
CDR3: ASSLRSSGSSTDTQY

J: TRBJ2-1
V: TRBV4-2
CDR3: ASSRSSGNNEQF

J: TRBJ2-2
V: TRBV3-1/TRBV3-2
CDR3: ASSQVFSGELF

J: TRBJ1-1
V: TRBV7-9
CDR3: ASSRVGTEAF

J: TRBJ1-1
V: TRBV28
CDR3: ASFVSSDTEAF

J: TRBJ2-3
V: TRBV29-1
CDR3: SVARLAGESDTQY

J: TRBJ2-7
V: TRBV3-1/TRBV3-2
CDR3: ASSLTGDRQDEQY

J: TRBJ1-5
V: TRBV28
CDR3: ASSPSRVQPQH

J: TRBJ1-2
V: TRBV19
CDR3: ASSRAPGVGYT

J: TRBJ1-5
V: TRBV10-3
CDR3: AISRGQGIDQPQH